The next 4 T cell receptor beta chains were all read from a single sample in a study of CD8+ T cells in alopecia areata. Sequencing relied on a cDNA template that was reverse transcribed from extracted RNA. Produced via immunoSEQ multiplex PCR; TCRdb's table is partial and in-frame only. The table shows some 110,000 clones, with about 61% occurring only once. The treatment is: oral pan-JAK inhibitor, 5-10 mg twice daily. The sample here was CD8+ T cells sorted from blood, taken at week 4, from a patient treated with tofacitinib. These receptors came from a human donor with alopecia areata.

The V and J genes are TRBV9 and TRBJ2-1, with D perhaps TRBD1 (6 bases). The CDR3 is made up of 13 amino acids. V lost 2 bases, J lost 4 bases, and 7 bases lay in between. CDR1 and CDR2 from the germline V gene are SGDLS and YYNGEE. The CDR3 coding sequence is TGTGCCAGCAGCGTCGGACAGTACAATGAGCAGTTCTTC. Its translation: CASSVGQYNEQFF. The full variable domain, in which reference TRBV9 and TRBJ2-1 provide the parts outside the CDR3, is DSGVTQTPKHLITATGQRVTLRCSPRSGDLSVYWYQQSLDQGLQFLIQYYNGEERAKGNILERFSAQQFPDLHSELNLSSLELGDSALYFCASSVGQYNEQFFGPGTRLTVL.

J is TRBJ2-2 and V is TRBV30; TRBD2 agrees at 8 bases. The germline V gene encodes CDR1 GTSNPN and CDR2 SVGIG (reference sequence). The CDR3 has 16 amino acids. Losses at the gene ends were 1 base for V and 5 bases for J; bases not matched to a gene: 9. The CDR3 spells CAWSALNRGGTGELFF. The CDR3 DNA follows: TGTGCCTGGAGTGCCCTTAACCGGGGGGGTACCGGGGAGCTGTTTTTT.

The chain combines TRBV29-1 with TRBJ2-5; 10 bases align to TRBD2. The germline V gene encodes CDR1 SQVTM and CDR2 ANQGSEA. With 4 bases clipped from V and 3 bases from J, the junction kept 5 bases outside the gene matches. The CDR3 contains 14 residues. CDR3 DNA: TGCAGCGTTGTAACGCTAGCGGGGGAAGAGACCCAGTACTTC. It encodes CSVVTLAGEETQYF.

V gene TRBV2 combines with J gene TRBJ2-1; 12 positions agree with TRBD1. V dropped 6 bases and J dropped 9; count of bases not matched to a gene: 6. Germline lookup yields CDR1 SNHLY and CDR2 FYNNEI. CDR3 length equals 14 residues. The CDR3, as DNA: TGTGCCAGCAGGGCGGGACAGGGGGCGCTTGAGCAGTTCTTC. Its protein is CASRAGQGALEQFF.